One sample yielded the 15 T cell receptor beta chains listed below, sequenced in a study of cytomegalovirus exposure and HLA in healthy donors. Primers for the PCR totalled 60 Vbeta and 13 Jbeta. The repertoire was sequenced with immunoSEQ multiplex PCR; TCRdb's copy has only in-frame clones and lacks some. Of fewer than 250,000 clones listed, about three quarters are singletons. The specimen was PBMCs. These receptors were collected from a man aged 35 to 55 in good health and CMV-seronegative.

The chain combines TRBV7-9 with TRBJ1-4; 7 bases agree with TRBD1. This CDR3 contains 16 residues. The ends lost 5 bases at V and 7 bases at J; junction bases unmatched: 13. The germline CDR1 and CDR2 sequences are SEHNR and FQNEAQ (reference sequence). This CDR3 is CASSITGTARPEKLFF. CDR3 DNA: TGTGCCAGCAGCATCACCGGGACAGCACGCCCTGAAAAACTGTTTTTT.

This clone has just one count. This chain uses TRBV4-3 with TRBJ1-2, with 10 bases fitting TRBD1. CDR1 is LGHNA, CDR2 YSLEER, per germline. This CDR3 has 15 amino acids. The V and J ends lost 3 bases and 4 bases, in that order; junction bases with no gene match: 5. The CDR3 nucleotides read TGCGCCAGCAGCCAGACAGGGGGCTACGGCTATGGCTACACCTTC. Translation gives CASSQTGGYGYGYTF.

The rearrangement joins TRBV4-1 to TRBJ2-5, with TRBD2 identical over 9 bases. Germline V gene sequence: CDR1 MGHRA, CDR2 YSYEKL. This CDR3 is built from 18 residues. The V segment lost 0 bases and the J segment 7 bases; nucleotides outside the gene matches: 15. The CDR3 spells CASSQESVSPGLAATQYF. For the CDR3, the DNA is TGCGCCAGCAGCCAAGAGTCCGTATCGCCGGGACTAGCCGCGACCCAGTACTTC.

The V and J genes are TRBV4-1 and TRBJ1-5; 7 nucleotides line up with TRBD1. The V gene's germline CDR1 is MGHRA and CDR2 YSYEKL. V shed 1 base and J 6 bases; nucleotides not matched to a gene: 12. The length of the CDR3 is 17 residues. This CDR3 reads CASSQVPTGASSQPQHF. The CDR3 DNA follows: TGCGCCAGCAGCCAAGTTCCCACAGGGGCCAGCTCTCAGCCCCAGCATTTT.

V and J are TRBV14 and TRBJ1-1; D not resolved. Per the germline V gene, CDR1 is SGHDN and CDR2 is FVKESK. This CDR3 is built from 15 residues. Trimming shortened V by 2 bases and J by 1 base, and 11 bases separated the two germline ends. CDR3 sequence (DNA): TGTGCCAGCAGCCAAACCTGGGCAGGGAACACTGAAGCTTTCTTT. Its translation is CASSQTWAGNTEAFF.

J is TRBJ1-5 and V is TRBV7-3, with a possible D match to TRBD1 (5 bases). Trimming took 1 base from V and 7 from J, leaving 11 bases between them. The CDR3 contains 14 residues. CDR1 is SGHTA, CDR2 FQGTGA, per germline. The CDR3 loop reads CASSLNGANQPQHF. The DNA of the CDR3 is TGTGCCAGCAGCTTAAATGGGGCAAACCAGCCCCAGCATTTT.

This chain joins TRBV5-6 and TRBJ2-7; possible D gene TRBD1, 6 bases. V shed 4 bases and J shed 4 bases, with 15 bases lying between them. The CDR3 runs to 14 residues. In germline, CDR1 is SGHDT, CDR2 YYEEEE. DNA of the CDR3: TGTGCCAGCAGCCGTTTAACGACAGGTTACGAGCAGTACTTC. Translated, it gives CASSRLTTGYEQYF.

The CDR3 DNA reads as TGTGCCAGCAGCAACTCGGGACAGGGTCATGGCTACACCTTC. It specifies CASSNSGQGHGYTF. The J gene is TRBJ1-2, the V gene TRBV27; 9 positions agree with TRBD1. V shed 6 bases, J shed 6 bases, and the junction held 8 bases outside the gene matches. Germline V gene lookup returns CDR1 MNHEY and CDR2 SMNVEV (reference sequence). There are 14 residues in the CDR3.

The V gene is TRBV21-1, the J gene TRBJ1-1; TRBD1 reflects the table's D call only, with no check against the DNA. TRBV21-1 is classified as a pseudogene. There are 15 residues in the CDR3. The CDR3, as DNA: TGTGCCAGCAGCAAAAAAGGCAGGGGGACGTCTGAAGCTTTCTTT. Translation gives CASSKKGRGTSEAFF.

This clone is a singleton in its sample. This chain links TRBV27 with TRBJ2-1, with 7 bases that match TRBD2. V gave up 1 base and J gave up 6 bases; unmatched junction bases: 3. The CDR3 sequence is 14 residues long. Germline V gene data show CDR1 as MNHEY and CDR2 as SMNVEV (reference sequence). The CDR3 loop is CASSLFAGANEQFF. The CDR3 DNA is TGTGCCAGCAGTTTATTCGCGGGAGCCAATGAGCAGTTCTTC.

The genes are TRBV7-9 and TRBJ1-2; 11 nucleotides align to TRBD1. The CDR3 is made up of 16 amino acids. V lost 5 bases and J lost 7; bases outside the gene matches: 12. Germline V gene lookup returns CDR1 SEHNR and CDR2 FQNEAQ (reference sequence). The CDR3 DNA sequence: TGTGCCAGCAGCCCCGCCGGGACAGGGGGTTTACTTGGCTACACCTTC. This encodes CASSPAGTGGLLGYTF.

This clone showed up just a few times. The V and J genes are TRBV19 and TRBJ1-1, with D uncertain. This CDR3 comprises 11 residues. The germline CDR1 and CDR2 sequences are LNHDA and SQIVND (reference sequence). Trimming took off 5 bases at V and 8 bases at J, with 9 bases between the two ends. The CDR3 nucleotides are TGTGCCAGTAGTCCTCGGTGGGAAGCTTTCTTT. It codes for CASSPRWEAFF.

The chain employs TRBV19 and TRBJ1-1, with a possible D match to TRBD1 (5 bases). The ends were cut back, 4 bases at V and 6 bases at J, with 12 bases in the middle. The germline V gene encodes CDR1 LNHDA and CDR2 SQIVND (reference sequence). CDR3 length equals 13 residues. In DNA form, the CDR3 reads TGTGCCAGTAGTAGGGGGGTGATCGCTGAAGCTTTCTTT. This sequence encodes CASSRGVIAEAFF.

This clone was seen more than once but under ten times. The chain couples TRBV27 to TRBJ1-2, with 11 bases fitting TRBD1. Per the germline V gene, CDR1 is MNHEY and CDR2 is SMNVEV (reference sequence). The V gene end was trimmed by 0 bases and the J gene end by 0 bases; junction bases not matched to a gene: 6. The CDR3 runs 18 residues. The CDR3 bases are TGTGCCAGCAGTTTATCGGGGGACAGGGGGATAGCTAACTATGGCTACACCTTC. Translated: CASSLSGDRGIANYGYTF.

The chain links TRBV11-2 to TRBJ2-5; 10 bases map to TRBD2. V lost 5 bases to trimming and J lost 1 base; unmatched junction nucleotides: 7. This CDR3 is 16 amino acids long. Germline V gene data show CDR1 as SGHAT and CDR2 as FQNNGV. As DNA, the CDR3 is TGTGCCAGCAGCACCTGGACTAGCGGATCCCAAGAGACCCAGTACTTC. Its protein product is CASSTWTSGSQETQYF.